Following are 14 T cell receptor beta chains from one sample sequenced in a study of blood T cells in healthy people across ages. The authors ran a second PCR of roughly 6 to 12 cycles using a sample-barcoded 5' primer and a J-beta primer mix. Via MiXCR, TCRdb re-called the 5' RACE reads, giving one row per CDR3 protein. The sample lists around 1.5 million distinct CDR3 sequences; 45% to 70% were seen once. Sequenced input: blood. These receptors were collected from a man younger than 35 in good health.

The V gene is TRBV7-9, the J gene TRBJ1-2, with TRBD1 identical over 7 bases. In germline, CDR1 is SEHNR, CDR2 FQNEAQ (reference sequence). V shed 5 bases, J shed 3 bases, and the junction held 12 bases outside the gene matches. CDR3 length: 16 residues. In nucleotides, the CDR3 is TGTGCCAGCAGCACGCAAAACAGGGGAGACCACTATGGCTACACCTTC. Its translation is CASSTQNRGDHYGYTF.

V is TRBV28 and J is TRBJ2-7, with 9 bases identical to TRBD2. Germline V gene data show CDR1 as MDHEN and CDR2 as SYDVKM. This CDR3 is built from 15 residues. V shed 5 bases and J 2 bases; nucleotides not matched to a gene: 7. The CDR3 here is CASSPRLAATYEQYF. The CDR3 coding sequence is TGTGCCAGCAGTCCCAGACTAGCGGCCACCTACGAGCAGTACTTC.

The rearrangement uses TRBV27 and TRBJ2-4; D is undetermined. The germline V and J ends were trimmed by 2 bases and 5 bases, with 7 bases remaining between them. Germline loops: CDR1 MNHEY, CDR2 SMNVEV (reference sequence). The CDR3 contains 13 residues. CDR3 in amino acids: CASSLRPQNIQYF. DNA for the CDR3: TGTGCCAGCAGTTTACGCCCCCAAAACATTCAGTACTTC.

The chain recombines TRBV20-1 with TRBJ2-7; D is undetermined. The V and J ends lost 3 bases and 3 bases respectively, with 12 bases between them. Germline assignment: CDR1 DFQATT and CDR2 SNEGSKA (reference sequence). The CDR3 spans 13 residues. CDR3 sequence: CSASPQDHYEQYF. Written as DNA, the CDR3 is TGCAGTGCTAGCCCCCAGGACCACTACGAGCAGTACTTC.

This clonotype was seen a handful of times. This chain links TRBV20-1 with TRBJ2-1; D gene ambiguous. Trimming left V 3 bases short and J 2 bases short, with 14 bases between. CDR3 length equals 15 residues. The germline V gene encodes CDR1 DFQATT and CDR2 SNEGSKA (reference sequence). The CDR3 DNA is TGCAGTGCTAGGGGATTGAGCGTCCCCTACAATGAGCAGTTCTTC. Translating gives CSARGLSVPYNEQFF.

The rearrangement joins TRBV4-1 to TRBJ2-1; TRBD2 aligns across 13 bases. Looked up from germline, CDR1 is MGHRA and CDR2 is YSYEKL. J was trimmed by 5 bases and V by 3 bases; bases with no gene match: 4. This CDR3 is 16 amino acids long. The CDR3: CASSQRGTSGNNEQFF. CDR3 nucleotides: TGCGCCAGCAGCCAGAGGGGGACTAGCGGGAACAATGAGCAGTTCTTC.

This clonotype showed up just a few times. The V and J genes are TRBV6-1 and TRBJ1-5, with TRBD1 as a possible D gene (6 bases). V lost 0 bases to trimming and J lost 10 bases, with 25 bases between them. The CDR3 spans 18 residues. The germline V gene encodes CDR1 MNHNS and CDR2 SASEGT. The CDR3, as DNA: TGTGCCAGCAGTGAAGCGGTTGCGGGACAACTTAGCGAAGATCCCCAGCATTTT. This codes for CASSEAVAGQLSEDPQHF.

CDR3 coding DNA: TGTGCCAGCAGCCAAGACCGGGACTACCAAAGTGATACGCAGTATTTT. Translation gives CASSQDRDYQSDTQYF. The chain links TRBV4-2 to TRBJ2-3, with 7 positions matching TRBD2. Germline V gene lookup returns CDR1 LGHNA and CDR2 YNFKEQ. The length of the CDR3 is 16 residues. Losses at the gene ends were 0 bases for V and 6 bases for J; bases not matched to a gene: 9.

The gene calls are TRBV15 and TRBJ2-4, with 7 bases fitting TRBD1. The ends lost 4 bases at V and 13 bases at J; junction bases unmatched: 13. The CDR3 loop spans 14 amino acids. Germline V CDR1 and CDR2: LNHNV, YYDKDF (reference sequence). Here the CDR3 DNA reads TGTGCCACCAGCACCCCGGGACAGCCACAGGAGCAGTACTTC. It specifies CATSTPGQPQEQYF.

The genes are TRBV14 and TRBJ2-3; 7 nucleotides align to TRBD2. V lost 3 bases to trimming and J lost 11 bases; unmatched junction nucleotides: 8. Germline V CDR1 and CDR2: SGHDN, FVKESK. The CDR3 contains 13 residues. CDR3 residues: CASSQQDPGGQYF. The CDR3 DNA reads TGTGCCAGCAGCCAGCAAGACCCGGGGGGGCAGTATTTT.

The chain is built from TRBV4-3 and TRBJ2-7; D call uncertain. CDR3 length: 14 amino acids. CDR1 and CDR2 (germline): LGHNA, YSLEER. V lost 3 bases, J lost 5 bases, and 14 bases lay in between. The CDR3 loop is CASSQDPIGDEQYF. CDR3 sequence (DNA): TGCGCCAGCAGCCAGGACCCAATTGGAGACGAGCAGTACTTC.

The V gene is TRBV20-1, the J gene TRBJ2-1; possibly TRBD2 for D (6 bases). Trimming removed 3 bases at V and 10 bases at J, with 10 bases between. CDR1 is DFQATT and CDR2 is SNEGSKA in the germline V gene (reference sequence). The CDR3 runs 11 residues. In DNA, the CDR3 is TGCAGTGCTAGGGGAGGCGGAGAGCAGTTCTTC. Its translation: CSARGGGEQFF.

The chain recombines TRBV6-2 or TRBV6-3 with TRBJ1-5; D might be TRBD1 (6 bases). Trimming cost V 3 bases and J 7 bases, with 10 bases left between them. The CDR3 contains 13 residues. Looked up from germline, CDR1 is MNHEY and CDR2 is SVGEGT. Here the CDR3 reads CASSYYGGQPQHF. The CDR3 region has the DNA TGTGCCAGCAGTTATTACGGGGGCCAGCCCCAGCATTTT.

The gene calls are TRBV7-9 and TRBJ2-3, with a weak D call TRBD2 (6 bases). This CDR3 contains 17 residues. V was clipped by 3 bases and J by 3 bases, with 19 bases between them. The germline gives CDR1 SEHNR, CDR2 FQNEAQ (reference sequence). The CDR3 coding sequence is TGTGCCAGCAGCTTGGTTAATAGCGGATACTTTACAGATACGCAGTATTTT. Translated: CASSLVNSGYFTDTQYF. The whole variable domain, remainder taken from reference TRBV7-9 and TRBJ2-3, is DTGVSQNPRHKITKRGQNVTFRCDPISEHNRLYWYRQTLGQGPEFLTYFQNEAQLEKSRLLSDRFSAERPKGSFSTLEIQRTEQGDSAMYLCASSLVNSGYFTDTQYFGPGTRLTVL.